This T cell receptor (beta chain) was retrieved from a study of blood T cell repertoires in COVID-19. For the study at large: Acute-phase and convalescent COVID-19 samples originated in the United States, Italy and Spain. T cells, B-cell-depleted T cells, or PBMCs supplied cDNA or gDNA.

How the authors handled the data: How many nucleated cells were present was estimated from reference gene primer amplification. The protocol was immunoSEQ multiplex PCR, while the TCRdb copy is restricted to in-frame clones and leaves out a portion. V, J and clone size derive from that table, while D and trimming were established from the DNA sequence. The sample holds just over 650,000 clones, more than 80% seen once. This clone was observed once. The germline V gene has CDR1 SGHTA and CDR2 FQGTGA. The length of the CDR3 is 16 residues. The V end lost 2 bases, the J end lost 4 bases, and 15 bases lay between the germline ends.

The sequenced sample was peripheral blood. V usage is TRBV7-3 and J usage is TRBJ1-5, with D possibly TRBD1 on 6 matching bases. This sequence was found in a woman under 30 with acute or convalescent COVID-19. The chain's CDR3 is CASSLAGASVNQPQHF. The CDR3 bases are TGTGCCAGCAGCTTAGCGGGGGCGTCGGTTAATCAGCCCCAGCATTTT.